The 5 T cell receptor beta chains reported below all come from one sample, sequenced in a study of cytomegalovirus exposure and HLA in healthy donors. Both 60 Vbeta primers and 13 Jbeta primers went into the PCR. Sequenced by immunoSEQ multiplex PCR; TCRdb stores in-frame clones only, minus some. The sample includes about 140,000 clones, over 60% of them seen just once. Input material: PBMCs. The source is a woman aged 50 to 60 in good health and CMV-seronegative.

This clone has only a few counts. One end of the junction varies from germline; a read error may be responsible. The chain links TRBV7-7 to TRBJ2-1; a possible D gene is TRBD2 (6 bases). Germline CDR1 is SSHAT and CDR2 is FNYEAQ (reference sequence). This CDR3 has 15 residues. In nucleotides, the CDR3 is TGTGCTAGCAGCTTAGGGACGGGGGAGCACAATGAGCAGTTCTTC. This sequence encodes CASSLGTGEHNEQFF.

The chain employs TRBV29-1 and TRBJ1-2, with 9 bases matching TRBD1. Germline-derived CDR1 and CDR2 are SQVTM and ANQGSEA. The CDR3 sequence is 13 residues long. The V gene end was trimmed by 7 bases and the J gene end by 5 bases; junction bases not matched to a gene: 8. Here the CDR3 reads CSALQGARYGYTF. The CDR3 coding sequence is TGCAGCGCTCTACAGGGGGCTAGGTATGGCTACACCTTC.

The rearrangement joins TRBV5-1 to TRBJ2-7, with 10 bases that match TRBD1. From germline, CDR1 is SGHRS and CDR2 YFSETQ. V trimming: 6 bases; J trimming: 3 bases; junction bases outside the gene matches: 12. The CDR3 has 16 residues. DNA of the CDR3: TGCGCCAGCACTCAGGCGGGGACAGGGGACCTCTACGAGCAGTACTTC. Its protein product is CASTQAGTGDLYEQYF.

This chain uses TRBV7-6 with TRBJ1-1; D gene ambiguous. Germline lookup yields CDR1 SGHVS and CDR2 FNYEAQ. This CDR3 is built from 13 residues. The ends were cut back, 0 bases at V and 1 base at J, with 3 bases in the middle. CDR3 DNA: TGTGCCAGCAGCTTAGCGGCGAACACTGAAGCTTTCTTT. Its translation: CASSLAANTEAFF.

The J gene is TRBJ1-1, the V gene TRBV29-1, with D perhaps matching TRBD1 (5 bases). The germline gives CDR1 SQVTM, CDR2 ANQGSEA. Deletions cut 7 bases from V and 1 base from J, with 16 bases between. CDR3 length: 14 amino acids. CDR3 DNA: TGCAGCGGCGTCCCGCGGGGGGGGAACACTGAAGCTTTCTTT. It yields the protein CSGVPRGGNTEAFF.